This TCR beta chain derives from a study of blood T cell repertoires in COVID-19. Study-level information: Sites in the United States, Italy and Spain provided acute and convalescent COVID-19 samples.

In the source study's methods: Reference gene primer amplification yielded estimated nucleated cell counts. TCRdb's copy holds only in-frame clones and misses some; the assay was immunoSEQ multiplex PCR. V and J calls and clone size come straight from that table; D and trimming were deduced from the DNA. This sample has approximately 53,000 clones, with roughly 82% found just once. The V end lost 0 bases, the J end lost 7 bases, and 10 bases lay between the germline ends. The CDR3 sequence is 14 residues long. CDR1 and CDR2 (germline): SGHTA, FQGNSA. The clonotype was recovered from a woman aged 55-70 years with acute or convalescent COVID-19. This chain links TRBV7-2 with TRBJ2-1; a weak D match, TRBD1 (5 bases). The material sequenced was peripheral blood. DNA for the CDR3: TGTGCCAGCAGCTTAGCACGGGCAGGGAATGAGCAGTTCTTC. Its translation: CASSLARAGNEQFF.